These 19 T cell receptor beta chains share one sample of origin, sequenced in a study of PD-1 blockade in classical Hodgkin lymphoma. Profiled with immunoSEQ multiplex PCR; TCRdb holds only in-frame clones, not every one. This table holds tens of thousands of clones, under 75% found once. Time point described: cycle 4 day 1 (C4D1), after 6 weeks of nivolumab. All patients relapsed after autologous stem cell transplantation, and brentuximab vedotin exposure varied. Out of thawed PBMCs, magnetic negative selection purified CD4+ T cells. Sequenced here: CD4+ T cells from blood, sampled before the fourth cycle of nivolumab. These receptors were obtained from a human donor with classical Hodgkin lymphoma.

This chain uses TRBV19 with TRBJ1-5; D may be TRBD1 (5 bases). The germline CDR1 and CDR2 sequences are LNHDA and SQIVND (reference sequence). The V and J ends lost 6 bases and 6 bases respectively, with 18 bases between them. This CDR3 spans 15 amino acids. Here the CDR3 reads CASSPGGGRGQPQHF. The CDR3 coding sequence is TGTGCCAGTAGCCCCGGTGGGGGACGGGGTCAGCCCCAGCATTTT.

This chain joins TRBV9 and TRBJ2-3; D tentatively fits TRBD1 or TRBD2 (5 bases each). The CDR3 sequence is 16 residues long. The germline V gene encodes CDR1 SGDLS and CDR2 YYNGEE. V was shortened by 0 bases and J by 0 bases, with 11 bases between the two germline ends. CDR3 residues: CASSVAAGASTDTQYF. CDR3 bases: TGTGCCAGCAGCGTAGCTGCCGGGGCGAGCACAGATACGCAGTATTTT.

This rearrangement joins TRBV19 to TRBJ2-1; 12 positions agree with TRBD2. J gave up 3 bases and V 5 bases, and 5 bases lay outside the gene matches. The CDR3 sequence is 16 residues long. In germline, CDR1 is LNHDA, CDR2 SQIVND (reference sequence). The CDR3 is CASSWTSGAHYNEQFF. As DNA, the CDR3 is TGTGCCAGTAGTTGGACTAGCGGGGCCCACTACAATGAGCAGTTCTTC. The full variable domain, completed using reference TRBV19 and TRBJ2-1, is DGGITQSPKYLFRKEGQNVTLSCEQNLNHDAMYWYRQDPGQGLRLIYYSQIVNDFQKGDIAEGYSVSREKKESFPLTVTSAQKNPTAFYLCASSWTSGAHYNEQFFGPGTRLTVL.

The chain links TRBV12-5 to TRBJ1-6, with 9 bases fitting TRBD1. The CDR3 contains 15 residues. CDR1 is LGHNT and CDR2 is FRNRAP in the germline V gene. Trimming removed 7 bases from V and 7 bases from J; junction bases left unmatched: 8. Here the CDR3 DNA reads TGTGCTAGTGCTAGGACAGGGGAAGGGAATTCACCCCTCCACTTT. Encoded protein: CASARTGEGNSPLHF.

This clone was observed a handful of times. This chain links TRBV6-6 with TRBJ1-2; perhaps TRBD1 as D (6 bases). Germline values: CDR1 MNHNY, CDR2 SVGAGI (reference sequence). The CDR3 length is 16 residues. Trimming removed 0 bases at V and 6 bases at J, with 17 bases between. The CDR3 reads CASSYSTGGTIDGYTF. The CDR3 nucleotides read TGTGCCAGCAGTTACTCGACGGGGGGGACAATTGATGGCTACACCTTC.

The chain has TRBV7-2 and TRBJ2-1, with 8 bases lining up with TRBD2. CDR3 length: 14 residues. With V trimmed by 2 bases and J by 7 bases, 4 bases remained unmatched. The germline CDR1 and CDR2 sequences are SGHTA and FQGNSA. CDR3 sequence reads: CASSLTGGANEQFF. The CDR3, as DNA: TGTGCCAGCAGCTTAACCGGGGGGGCTAATGAGCAGTTCTTC. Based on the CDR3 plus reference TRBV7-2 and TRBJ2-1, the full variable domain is GAGVSQSPSNKVTEKGKDVELRCDPISGHTALYWYRQSLGQGLEFLIYFQGNSAPDKSGLPSDRFSAERTGGSVSTLTIQRTQQEDSAVYLCASSLTGGANEQFFGPGTRLTVL.

The CDR3 reads CAWRGTGLGYGYTF. The CDR3 bases are TGTGCCTGGAGGGGGACAGGATTGGGCTATGGCTACACCTTC. The rearrangement links TRBV30 to TRBJ1-2, with 8 bases lining up with TRBD1. The germline CDR1 and CDR2 sequences are GTSNPN and SVGIG (reference sequence). Germline trimming cut 3 bases from V and 4 bases from J; bases unmatched to any gene: 7. The CDR3 is 14 amino acids.

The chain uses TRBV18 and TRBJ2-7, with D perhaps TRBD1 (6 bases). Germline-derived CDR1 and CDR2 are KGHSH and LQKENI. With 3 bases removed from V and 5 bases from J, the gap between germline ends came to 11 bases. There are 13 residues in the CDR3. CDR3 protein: CASSPSGVHEQYF. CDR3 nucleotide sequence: TGTGCCAGCTCACCTTCAGGGGTCCACGAGCAGTACTTC.

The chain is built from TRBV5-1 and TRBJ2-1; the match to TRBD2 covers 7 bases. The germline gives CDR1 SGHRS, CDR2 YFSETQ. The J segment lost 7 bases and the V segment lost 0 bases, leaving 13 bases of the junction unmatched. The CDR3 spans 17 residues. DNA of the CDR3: TGCGCCAGCAGCTTGGGACTAGCAGAGGGGCCAGGAAATGAGCAGTTCTTC. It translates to CASSLGLAEGPGNEQFF.

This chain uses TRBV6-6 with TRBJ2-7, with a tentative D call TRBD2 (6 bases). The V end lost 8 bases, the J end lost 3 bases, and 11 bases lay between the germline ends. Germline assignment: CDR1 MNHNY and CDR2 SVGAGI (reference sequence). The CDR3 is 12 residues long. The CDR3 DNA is TGTGCCAGCGGAGGGCGTCTCTACGAGCAGTACTTC. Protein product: CASGGRLYEQYF.

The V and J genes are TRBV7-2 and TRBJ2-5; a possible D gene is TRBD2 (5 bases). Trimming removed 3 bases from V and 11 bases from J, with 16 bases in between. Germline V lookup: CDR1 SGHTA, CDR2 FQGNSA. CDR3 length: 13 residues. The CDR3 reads CASSFGRTGEQYF. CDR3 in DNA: TGTGCCAGCAGCTTTGGCAGGACCGGGGAGCAGTACTTC.

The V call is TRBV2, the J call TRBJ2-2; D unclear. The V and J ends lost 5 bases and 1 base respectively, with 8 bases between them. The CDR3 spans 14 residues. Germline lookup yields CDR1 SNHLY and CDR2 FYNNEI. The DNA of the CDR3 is TGTGCCAGCAGTAACTTTGTGAACACCGGGGAGCTGTTTTTT. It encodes CASSNFVNTGELFF.

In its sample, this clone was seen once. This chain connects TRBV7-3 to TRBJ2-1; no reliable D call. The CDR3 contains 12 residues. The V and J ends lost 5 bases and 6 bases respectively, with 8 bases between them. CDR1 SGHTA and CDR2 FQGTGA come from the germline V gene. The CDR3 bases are TGTGCCAGCAGCAACTCCCCCAATGAGCAGTTCTTC. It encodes CASSNSPNEQFF. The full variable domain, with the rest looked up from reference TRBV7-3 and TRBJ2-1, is GAGVSQTPSNKVTEKGKYVELRCDPISGHTALYWYRQSLGQGPEFLIYFQGTGAADDSGLPNDRFFAVRPEGSVSTLKIQRTERGDSAVYLCASSNSPNEQFFGPGTRLTVL.

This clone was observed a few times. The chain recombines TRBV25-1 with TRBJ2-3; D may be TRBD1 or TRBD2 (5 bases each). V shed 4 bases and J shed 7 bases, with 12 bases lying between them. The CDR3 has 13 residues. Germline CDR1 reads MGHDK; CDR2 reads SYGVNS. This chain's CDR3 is CASSASGLHTQYF. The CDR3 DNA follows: TGTGCCAGCAGTGCCTCGGGGCTACATACGCAGTATTTT.

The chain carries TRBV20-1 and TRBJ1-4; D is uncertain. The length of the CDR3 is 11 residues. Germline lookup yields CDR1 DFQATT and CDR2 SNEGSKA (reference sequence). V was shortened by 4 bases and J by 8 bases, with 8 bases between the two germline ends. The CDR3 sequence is CSAKPGEKLFF. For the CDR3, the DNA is TGCAGTGCTAAACCCGGAGAAAAACTGTTTTTT.

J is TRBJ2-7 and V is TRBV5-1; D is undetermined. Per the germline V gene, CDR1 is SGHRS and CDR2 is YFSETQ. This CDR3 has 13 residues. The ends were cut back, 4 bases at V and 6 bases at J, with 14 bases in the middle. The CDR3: CASSPYPRSEQYF. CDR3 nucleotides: TGCGCCAGCAGCCCTTATCCCAGGTCCGAGCAGTACTTC.

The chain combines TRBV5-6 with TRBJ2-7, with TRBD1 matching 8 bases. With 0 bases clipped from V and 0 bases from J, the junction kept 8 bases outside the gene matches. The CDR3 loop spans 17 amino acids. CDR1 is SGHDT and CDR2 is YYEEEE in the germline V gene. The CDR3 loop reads CASSLVSGTGTSYEQYF. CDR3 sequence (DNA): TGTGCCAGCAGCTTGGTGTCCGGGACAGGAACCTCCTACGAGCAGTACTTC. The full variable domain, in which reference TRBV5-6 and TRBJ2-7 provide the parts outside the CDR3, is DAGVTQSPTHLIKTRGQQVTLRCSPKSGHDTVSWYQQALGQGPQFIFQYYEEEERQRGNFPDRFSGHQFPNYSSELNVNALLLGDSALYLCASSLVSGTGTSYEQYFGPGTRLTVT.

The CDR3 loop is CASSANRDTNIQYF. The CDR3 coding sequence is TGTGCCAGTTCAGCAAACAGGGATACGAACATTCAGTACTTC. The chain carries TRBV14 and TRBJ2-4; D is possibly TRBD1 (6 bases). The CDR3 covers 14 residues. Germline-derived CDR1 and CDR2 are SGHDN and FVKESK. Deletions cut 9 bases from V and 7 bases from J, with 19 bases between.

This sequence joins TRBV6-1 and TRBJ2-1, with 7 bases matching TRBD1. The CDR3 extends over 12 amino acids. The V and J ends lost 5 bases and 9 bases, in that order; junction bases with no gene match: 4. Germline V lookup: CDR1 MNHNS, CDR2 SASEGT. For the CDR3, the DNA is TGTGCCAGCAGTAAAACAGGGGTTGAGCAGTTCTTC. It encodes CASSKTGVEQFF.